What follows are 7 T cell receptor beta chains derived from one specimen sequenced in a study of T cell responses to AZD1222 COVID-19 vaccine. Here immunoSEQ multiplex PCR was the method, and the copy in TCRdb shows in-frame clones only, minus some. The top ten hold approximately 0.6% of the sample, which has under 200,000 clones, less than 95% seen once. This specimen was peripheral blood, taken on day 0 of AZD1222 vaccination. The receptors originated from an adult in good health.

The CDR3 spells CASSESGVRTEAFF. The CDR3 DNA is TGTGCCAGCAGTGAATCCGGGGTGAGGACTGAAGCTTTCTTT. The chain joins TRBV6-1 to TRBJ1-1; no reliable D call. Germline CDR1 and CDR2: MNHNS and SASEGT. V lost 2 bases and J 5 bases, leaving 12 bases between the germline ends. The CDR3 runs 14 residues.

This rearrangement joins TRBV7-6 to TRBJ2-7; D gene unclear. The germline V gene encodes CDR1 SGHVS and CDR2 FNYEAQ. The CDR3 contains 20 residues. Trimming removed 3 bases from V and 0 bases from J, with 27 bases in between. The CDR3: CASSLAPVVSKRTSSYEQYF. The CDR3 DNA sequence: TGTGCCAGCAGCTTGGCCCCTGTTGTTTCCAAGCGTACCAGCTCCTACGAGCAGTACTTC.

This chain connects TRBV7-6 to TRBJ1-1, with 10 bases aligning to TRBD1. Germline lookup yields CDR1 SGHVS and CDR2 FNYEAQ. V trimming: 5 bases; J trimming: 4 bases; junction bases outside the gene matches: 7. The CDR3 is made up of 15 amino acids. The chain's CDR3 is CASSPGTGVSTEAFF. CDR3 in DNA: TGTGCCAGCAGCCCTGGGACAGGGGTGAGCACTGAAGCTTTCTTT.

This chain connects TRBV7-8 to TRBJ1-5, with D perhaps matching TRBD1 (5 bases). CDR1 is SGHVS, CDR2 FQNEAQ, per germline. Trimming cost V 3 bases and J 2 bases, with 11 bases left between them. CDR3 length: 15 amino acids. The CDR3 DNA sequence: TGTGCCAGCAGCTTGGGGGGAGGGGGCAATCAGCCCCAGCATTTT. Protein sequence: CASSLGGGGNQPQHF.

The table lists this clone with a few counts. The genes are TRBV5-4 and TRBJ2-3; D remains unclear. The CDR3 length is 13 residues. V lost 4 bases and J lost 8, with 14 bases in between. Looked up from germline, CDR1 is SGHNT and CDR2 is YYREEE (reference sequence). CDR3 sequence: CASSVTTLGTQYF. The DNA for the CDR3 is TGTGCCAGCAGCGTGACAACCCTCGGTACGCAGTATTTT.

The chain carries TRBV5-4 and TRBJ2-1, with 8 bases matching TRBD2. Germline V gene lookup returns CDR1 SGHNT and CDR2 YYREEE (reference sequence). V was clipped by 3 bases and J by 6 bases; unmatched bases: 8. The CDR3 consists of 15 residues. The CDR3 spells CASSSQRERGNEQFF. The CDR3 coding sequence is TGTGCCAGCAGCTCACAGCGGGAGAGAGGCAATGAGCAGTTCTTC.

The chain links TRBV7-5 to TRBJ1-1. TRBV7-5 is labeled a pseudogene. This CDR3 has 15 amino acids. The CDR3 sequence is CVNPLSQGGYTEAFF. The CDR3 DNA sequence: TGTGTCAACCCGCTATCCCAGGGAGGGTACACTGAAGCTTTCTTT.